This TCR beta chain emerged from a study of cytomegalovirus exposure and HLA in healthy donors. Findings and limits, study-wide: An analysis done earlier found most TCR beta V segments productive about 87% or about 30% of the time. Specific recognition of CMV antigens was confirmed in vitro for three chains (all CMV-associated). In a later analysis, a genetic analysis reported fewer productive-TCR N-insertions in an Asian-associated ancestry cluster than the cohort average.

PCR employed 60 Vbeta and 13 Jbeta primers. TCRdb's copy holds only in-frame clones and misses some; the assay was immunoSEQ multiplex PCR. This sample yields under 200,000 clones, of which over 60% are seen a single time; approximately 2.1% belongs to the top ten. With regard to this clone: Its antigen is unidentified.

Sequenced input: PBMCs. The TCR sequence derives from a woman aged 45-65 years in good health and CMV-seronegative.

In DNA, the CDR3 is TGTGCCTGGAGGAGGGCGAACACCGGGGAGCTGTTTTTT. As protein: CAWRRANTGELFF. V gene TRBV30 combines with J gene TRBJ2-2, with D perhaps matching TRBD2 (5 bases). CDR3 length: 13 amino acids. Germline V gene data show CDR1 as GTSNPN and CDR2 as SVGIG (reference sequence). The V end lost 3 bases, the J end lost 0 bases, and 5 bases lay between the germline ends.